This T cell receptor beta chain was recorded in a study of CD8 T cells in Susac syndrome. Random hexamers primed reverse transcription of 0.5 to 1 ug RNA. By means of immunoSEQ multiplex PCR, TCR beta CDR3 spanning 54 Vbeta and 13 Jbeta underwent amplification. MiXCR was run by TCRdb on the immunoSEQ multiplex PCR reads, yielding one entry per CDR3 protein. The table lists over 100,000 distinct CDR3 sequences, roughly 97% of them singletons. The CDR3 extends over 8 amino acids. Germline CDR1 reads LNHNV; CDR2 reads YYDKDF (reference sequence). The T cells that were sequenced for TCR beta were CD8+ and CD4+ cells from blood.

This sequence was found in a human donor in good health. The sample was CD4+ T cells from PBMCs. The V call is TRBV15, the J call TRBJ1-5; D uncertain. The CDR3 sequence: CLMQPQHF. The CDR3 nucleotides read TGTTTGATGCAGCCCCAGCATTTT.